A single sample is the source of the 17 T cell receptor beta chains below, sequenced in a study of T cell repertoires in cytomegalovirus infection. TCRdb reprocessed the reads via MiXCR and lists one record per CDR3 protein. The sample gives 150,000 to 190,000 distinct CDR3 sequences, less than 25% of which show up once; approximately 11% is in the top ten. Sequencing input: PBMCs. These receptors all stem from a human donor in good health (CMV status not recorded). Some clones in this sample may be carry-over from other donors' samples.

Many counts were recorded for this clonotype. This chain connects TRBV7-2 to TRBJ1-4; D is perhaps TRBD1 (5 bases). CDR1 is SGHTA, CDR2 FQGNSA, per germline. The CDR3 consists of 15 residues. V lost 4 bases and J lost 5, with 14 bases in between. The CDR3 here is CASSSLGGGNEKLFF. Written as DNA, the CDR3 is TGTGCCAGCAGCTCGCTCGGGGGTGGGAATGAAAAACTGTTTTTT.

This clonotype has just a few counts. The chain combines TRBV30 with TRBJ2-7, with D possibly being TRBD1 or TRBD2 (5 bases each). Germline CDR1 is GTSNPN and CDR2 is SVGIG (reference sequence). CDR3 length: 13 amino acids. The CDR3 region is CAAGRDRAYEQYF. DNA for the CDR3: TGTGCGGCGGGTAGGGACCGAGCCTACGAGCAGTACTTC.

To note about this clonotype: As the CDR3 is not closed by the conserved phenylalanine or tryptophan, this likely results from a read error. The chain uses TRBV7-4 and TRBJ2-1, with a possible D match to TRBD1 (5 bases). From germline, CDR1 is SGHVT and CDR2 SQSDAQ. The CDR3 runs to 15 residues. Trimming stripped 5 bases from V and 4 bases from J, with 15 bases between. The CDR3 sequence is CASSPPDQGYNEQFS. For the CDR3, the DNA is TGTGCCAGCAGCCCTCCGGATCAGGGATACAATGAGCAGTTCTCC.

This clonotype showed up just once. This chain links TRBV15 with TRBJ2-1; 8 nucleotides agree with TRBD1. V lost 1 base, J lost 8 bases, and 7 bases stayed unmatched. Germline CDR1 and CDR2: LNHNV and YYDKDF (reference sequence). This CDR3 contains 15 residues. DNA for the CDR3: TGTGCCACCAGCAGAGCCAGGGGGCGAGCGGATGAGCAGTTCTTC. Translated: CATSRARGRADEQFF.

This clonotype was seen many times. The rearrangement links TRBV7-2 to TRBJ1-5, with D tentatively TRBD1 (5 bases). With 6 bases removed from V and 5 bases from J, the gap between germline ends came to 17 bases. From germline, CDR1 is SGHTA and CDR2 FQGNSA. The CDR3 has 15 residues. Here the CDR3 DNA reads TGTGCCAGCAGTCAATCCGGGACGCGGGATCAGCCCCAGCATTTT. Its protein product is CASSQSGTRDQPQHF.

A note on this clonotype: This could be a read error, since a much larger clone is one nucleotide away. CDR3 residues: CASRGSGQGSRGNTIYF. DNA of the CDR3: TGTGCCAGCAGAGGGTCAGGACAGGGGTCGCGAGGAAACACCATATATTTT. V is TRBV12-3 or TRBV12-4 and J is TRBJ1-3, with 9 bases matching TRBD1. The CDR3 extends over 17 amino acids. The junction had 13 bases not matched to a gene; V was cut back by 6 bases and J by 4 bases.

This clonotype was observed many times. The CDR3 protein is CASSQGRAVDSSGNTIYF. The DNA for the CDR3 is TGTGCCAGCAGCCAAGGACGAGCGGTTGATAGCTCTGGAAACACCATATATTTT. The chain joins TRBV4-2 to TRBJ1-3; no reliable D call. The CDR3 is made up of 18 amino acids. From germline, CDR1 is LGHNA and CDR2 YNFKEQ. V dropped 1 base and J dropped 0 bases, with 16 bases sitting between them.

V gene TRBV28 combines with J gene TRBJ1-2, with TRBD1 as a possible D gene (6 bases). CDR3 length: 14 amino acids. CDR1 and CDR2 (germline): MDHEN, SYDVKM. The V end was cut by 4 bases, the J end by 0 bases, with 9 bases between. Written as DNA, the CDR3 is TGTGCCAGCAGTTCCGGGGGCTCTAACTATGGCTACACCTTC. This gives the protein CASSSGGSNYGYTF.

This clonotype was observed at least ten times. The J gene is TRBJ2-3, the V gene TRBV7-9; 11 bases map to TRBD2. Trimming removed 5 bases from V and 2 bases from J; junction bases left unmatched: 12. The germline gives CDR1 SEHNR, CDR2 FQNEAQ (reference sequence). CDR3 size: 18 residues. Here the CDR3 DNA reads TGTGCCAGCAGCCCGAAACGGCTAGCGGGGGGACTCACAGATACGCAGTATTTT. It encodes CASSPKRLAGGLTDTQYF.

There are a few counts of this clonotype. The chain combines TRBV29-1 with TRBJ2-5; 7 bases match TRBD1. Germline V gene lookup returns CDR1 SQVTM and CDR2 ANQGSEA. The CDR3 runs 15 residues. The junction had 8 bases not matched to a gene; V was cut back by 2 bases and J by 2 bases. The chain's CDR3 is CSVEPTWTGQETQYF. CDR3 sequence (DNA): TGCAGCGTTGAACCCACCTGGACAGGTCAAGAGACCCAGTACTTC.

This clonotype was seen many times. This sequence joins TRBV27 and TRBJ2-5, with D hard to call. This CDR3 is built from 13 residues. Trimming pared 4 bases from V and 5 bases from J, leaving 11 bases between. CDR1 and CDR2 (germline): MNHEY, SMNVEV (reference sequence). CDR3 sequence reads: CASSSVFGETQYF. The CDR3 bases are TGTGCCAGCAGTTCTGTCTTTGGGGAGACCCAGTACTTC.

The rearrangement uses TRBV11-2 and TRBJ2-7; D unclear. Germline CDR1 is SGHAT and CDR2 is FQNNGV. The V gene lost 5 bases and the J gene lost 3 bases, with 20 bases spanning the gap. The CDR3 sequence is 16 residues long. The chain's CDR3 is CASSLIMGPAVYEQYF. In nucleotides, the CDR3 is TGTGCCAGCAGCCTTATTATGGGTCCGGCCGTCTACGAGCAGTACTTC.

This clonotype was counted between two and nine times. The rearrangement joins TRBV28 to TRBJ2-1; 9 nucleotides line up with TRBD1. CDR1 and CDR2 from the germline V gene are MDHEN and SYDVKM. The CDR3 is 15 residues long. V shed 3 bases, J shed 7 bases, and the junction held 7 bases outside the gene matches. The CDR3 DNA sequence: TGTGCCAGCAGTTTCGGGACAGGGCGAGGTAATGAGCAGTTCTTC. Residues: CASSFGTGRGNEQFF.

This clonotype appeared a single time. The chain is built from TRBV6-4 and TRBJ1-5, with 9 nucleotides matching TRBD1. Germline-derived CDR1 and CDR2 are MRHNA and SNTAGT. V was pared by 3 bases and J by 4 bases, with 13 bases of the junction left unmatched. The CDR3 has 18 amino acids. The CDR3 region is CASSERDRVVLGNQPQHF. DNA of the CDR3: TGTGCCAGCAGTGAGAGGGACAGGGTGGTGTTAGGTAATCAGCCCCAGCATTTT.

The V and J genes are TRBV12-3 or TRBV12-4 and TRBJ1-3; D not resolved. V gave up 2 bases and J gave up 0 bases, with 11 bases separating them. The CDR3 loop spans 16 amino acids. This chain's CDR3 is CASSLYGTRSGNTIYF. CDR3 bases: TGTGCCAGCAGTTTATATGGAACGCGCTCTGGAAACACCATATATTTT.

V and J are TRBV11-2 and TRBJ2-7, with D perhaps matching TRBD1 (5 bases). CDR1 SGHAT and CDR2 FQNNGV come from the germline V gene. The length of the CDR3 is 15 residues. V lost 4 bases to trimming and J lost 0 bases, with 13 bases between them. The CDR3 sequence is CASSSDSWSSYEQYF. In nucleotides, the CDR3 is TGTGCCAGCAGCTCAGACAGTTGGAGCTCCTACGAGCAGTACTTC.

Regarding this clonotype: One junction end does not reproduce the germline sequence, and a read error may be involved. The chain carries TRBV28 and TRBJ1-1; D is perhaps TRBD1 (6 bases). This CDR3 region has 14 residues. CDR1 and CDR2 (germline): MDHEN, SYDVKM. Here the CDR3 DNA reads TGTGCCAGCAGTTCGGGACCCGGGACCCAAAGGGGGGTCTTT. Translating gives CASSSGPGTQRGVF.